Presented here are 14 T cell receptor beta chains from one specimen sequenced in a study of neurological immune-mediated disorders. Via MiXCR, TCRdb re-called the 5' RACE reads, giving one row per CDR3 protein. The table lists about 55,000 distinct CDR3 sequences, approximately 4.4% of them singletons. The sequencing input was PBMCs. These receptor sequences come from a man between 50 and 59 years old with multiple sclerosis.

This clonotype was detected ten times or more. The chain uses TRBV10-3 and TRBJ2-3; D is uncertain. Germline assignment: CDR1 ENHRY and CDR2 SYGVKD. Trimming took off 0 bases at V and 0 bases at J, with 10 bases between the two ends. The CDR3 runs 16 residues. CDR3 DNA sequence: TGTGCCATCAGTGAGTCGTCCGACGGTAGCACAGATACGCAGTATTTT. Translated: CAISESSDGSTDTQYF.

This clonotype was seen many times. The chain uses TRBV20-1 and TRBJ2-7, with 9 bases that match TRBD2. The germline CDR1 and CDR2 sequences are DFQATT and SNEGSKA (reference sequence). Trimming at V came to 3 bases and at J to 3 bases, leaving 6 bases not matched to a gene. This CDR3 contains 14 residues. CDR3 in DNA: TGCAGTGCTAGGGGACTAGCCTCCGACTACGAGCAGTACTTC. Its translation: CSARGLASDYEQYF.

This clonotype was picked up a small number of times. The chain has TRBV12-3 or TRBV12-4 and TRBJ2-7; no clear D. There are 14 residues in the CDR3. Trimming cost V 2 bases and J 0 bases, with 8 bases left between them. CDR3 loop: CASSLRESSYEQYF. CDR3 DNA sequence: TGTGCCAGCAGTTTAAGAGAGAGCTCCTACGAGCAGTACTTC.

The chain links TRBV20-1 to TRBJ2-3, with D possibly being TRBD1 or TRBD2 (7 bases each). The CDR3 is 14 amino acids. V was pared by 4 bases and J by 6 bases, with 17 bases between. Germline V CDR1 and CDR2: DFQATT, SNEGSKA (reference sequence). The CDR3 sequence: CSAIQGGGLDTQYF. The CDR3 DNA reads TGCAGTGCTATCCAGGGGGGGGGATTGGATACGCAGTATTTT.

This clonotype has at least ten counts. V gene TRBV5-1 combines with J gene TRBJ1-2; 8 nucleotides line up with TRBD1. J lost 6 bases, V lost 2 bases, and 6 bases had no gene match. The germline gives CDR1 SGHRS, CDR2 YFSETQ. This CDR3 comprises 14 residues. For the CDR3, the DNA is TGCGCCAGCAGCTTCCCCGGACAGGGCAATGGCTACACCTTC. Translation: CASSFPGQGNGYTF.

This clonotype has ten or more counts. V and J are TRBV7-2 and TRBJ2-3; D gene unclear. V lost 1 base, J lost 1 base, and 9 bases lay in between. The CDR3 is 15 residues long. Germline CDR1 and CDR2: SGHTA and FQGNSA. The DNA for the CDR3 is TGTGCCAGCAGCTTAGAATGGAGACGCACAGATACGCAGTATTTT. Translation: CASSLEWRRTDTQYF.

This clonotype was counted many times. V and J are TRBV5-1 and TRBJ2-6; possible D gene TRBD1, 5 bases. The CDR3 covers 15 residues. Germline CDR1 SGHRS, CDR2 YFSETQ. The V gene lost 5 bases and the J gene lost 1 base, with 10 bases spanning the gap. The CDR3 DNA reads as TGCGCCAGCAGGATTCAGGGTTCTGGGGCCAACGTCCTGACTTTC. It yields the protein CASRIQGSGANVLTF.

This clonotype has a count of ten or more. The chain carries TRBV6-5 and TRBJ2-3, with D possibly TRBD1 on 6 matching bases. Germline V gives CDR1 MNHEY, CDR2 SVGAGI. Between the trimmed V and J ends, which lost 7 bases and 6 bases, there was a span of 14 bases. The CDR3 runs to 13 residues. CDR3 region: CASKVAGADTQYF. DNA for the CDR3: TGTGCCAGCAAGGTTGCAGGGGCGGATACGCAGTATTTT.

This clonotype was counted many times. V gene TRBV4-1 combines with J gene TRBJ2-4; D is ambiguous. This CDR3 contains 16 residues. The V end lost 0 bases, the J end lost 5 bases, and 14 bases lay between the germline ends. Germline CDR1 reads MGHRA; CDR2 reads YSYEKL. For the CDR3, the DNA is TGCGCCAGCAGCCAAGATCGTGGTGACACCGAAAACATTCAGTACTTC. Protein: CASSQDRGDTENIQYF.

This clonotype appeared many times. The V call is TRBV7-3, the J call TRBJ1-2, with D possibly being TRBD1 (5 bases). The V end lost 2 bases, the J end lost 8 bases, and 15 bases lay between the germline ends. The V gene's germline CDR1 is SGHTA and CDR2 FQGTGA. This CDR3 region has 14 residues. The CDR3: CASSLGVREYGYTF. CDR3 bases: TGTGCCAGCAGCTTAGGAGTCAGGGAGTACGGCTACACCTTC.

This clonotype came up many times. V is TRBV20-1 and J is TRBJ2-1, with TRBD1 matching over 9 bases. The germline gives CDR1 DFQATT, CDR2 SNEGSKA (reference sequence). The CDR3 runs 15 residues. Germline trimming cut 6 bases from V and 0 bases from J; bases unmatched to any gene: 6. The CDR3 DNA reads as TGCAGTGCCCACCGGACAGGGGTCTCCTACAATGAGCAGTTCTTC. Translated: CSAHRTGVSYNEQFF.

Worth noting for this clonotype: This could be a read error, since a much larger clone is one nucleotide away. This sequence joins TRBV11-2 and TRBJ2-5; D uncertain. V lost 1 base, J lost 5 bases, and 11 bases lay in between. The CDR3 runs to 14 residues. Germline CDR1 reads SGHAT; CDR2 reads FQNNGV. CDR3 bases: TGTGCCAGCAGCTTAGGTTACGGGTGCGAGACCCAGTACTTC. Translation: CASSLGYGCETQYF.

In its sample, this clonotype was seen many times. The chain joins TRBV7-3 to TRBJ2-3, with 8 bases that match TRBD1. Germline CDR1 and CDR2: SGHTA and FQGTGA. V was clipped by 5 bases and J by 11 bases; unmatched bases: 15. The CDR3 consists of 15 residues. This CDR3 is CASSLRWTGKMWQYF. The DNA of the CDR3 is TGTGCCAGCAGCCTGAGGTGGACAGGGAAGATGTGGCAGTATTTT.

This clonotype was picked up many times. The chain carries TRBV7-6 and TRBJ2-3; TRBD2 matches at 8 bases. The CDR3 extends over 15 amino acids. Per the germline V gene, CDR1 is SGHVS and CDR2 is FNYEAQ. With 0 bases clipped from V and 3 bases from J, the junction kept 2 bases outside the gene matches. Here the CDR3 reads CASSLATGGTDTQYF. The CDR3 region has the DNA TGTGCCAGCAGCTTAGCTACGGGAGGGACAGATACGCAGTATTTT.